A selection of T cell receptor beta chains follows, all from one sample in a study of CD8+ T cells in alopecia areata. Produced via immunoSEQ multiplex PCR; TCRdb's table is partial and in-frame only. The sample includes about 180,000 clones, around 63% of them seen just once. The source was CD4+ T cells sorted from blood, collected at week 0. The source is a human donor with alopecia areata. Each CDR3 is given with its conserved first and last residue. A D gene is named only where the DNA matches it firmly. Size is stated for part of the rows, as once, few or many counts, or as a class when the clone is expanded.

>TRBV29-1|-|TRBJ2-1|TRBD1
CSVDGQGNNEQFF
TGCAGCGTTGATGGACAGGGAAACAATGAGCAGTTCTTC
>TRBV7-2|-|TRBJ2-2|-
CASSNTGELFF
TGTGCCAGCAGCAACACCGGGGAGCTGTTTTTT
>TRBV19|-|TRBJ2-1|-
CASRGLSSYNEQFF
TGTGCCAGTAGGGGACTCAGCTCCTACAATGAGCAGTTCTTC
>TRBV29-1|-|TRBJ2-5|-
CSVVGQETQYF
TGCAGCGTTGTAGGCCAAGAGACCCAGTACTTC
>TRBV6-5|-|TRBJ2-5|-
CASSPGTAKETQYF
TGTGCCAGCAGTCCCGGGACGGCGAAAGAGACCCAGTACTTC
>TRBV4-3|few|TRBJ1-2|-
CASRQGEGYGYTF
TGCGCCAGCAGACAAGGGGAGGGTTATGGCTACACCTTC
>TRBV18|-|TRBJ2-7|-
CASSPFQTEQYF
TGTGCCAGCTCACCCTTCCAAACGGAGCAGTACTTC
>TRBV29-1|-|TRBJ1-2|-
CSVELANRNEYGYTF
TGCAGCGTTGAATTGGCTAACAGAAACGAATATGGCTACACCTTC
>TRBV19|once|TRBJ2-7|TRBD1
CARRTPRGTGSYEQYF
TGTGCCAGGAGAACTCCCAGGGGGACAGGGTCCTACGAGCAGTACTTC
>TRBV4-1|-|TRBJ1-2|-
CASSTTSRGHGGYTF
TGCGCCAGCAGCACAACTTCCAGGGGCCATGGTGGCTACACCTTC
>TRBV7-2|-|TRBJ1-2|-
CASSQYPGDGYTF
TGTGCCAGTAGCCAATACCCAGGGGATGGCTACACCTTC
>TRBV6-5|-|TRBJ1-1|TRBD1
CASRLTGGKNTEAFF
TGTGCCAGCAGGTTGACAGGGGGCAAGAACACTGAAGCTTTCTTT
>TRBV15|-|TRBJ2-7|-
CATSNGRSSYEQYF
TGTGCCACCAGCAATGGACGGAGCTCCTACGAGCAGTACTTC
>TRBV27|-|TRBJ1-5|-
CASSPYRSGYSNQPQHF
TGTGCCAGCAGTCCATACCGGTCGGGATATAGCAATCAGCCCCAGCATTTT